This TCR beta chain originates from a study of OX40 agonist ivuxolimab in advanced cancers. Trimming shortened V by 7 bases and J by 6 bases, and 7 bases separated the two germline ends. The CDR3 sequence is 11 residues long. The germline CDR1 and CDR2 sequences are MNHEY and SMNVEV (reference sequence). This clone has only one observation. TCRdb keeps only in-frame clones here, not all; method: immunoSEQ multiplex PCR. The table includes roughly 70,000 clones, about 88% detected once. Sequences were derived from CD4+ or CD8+ T cells sorted from blood, sampled in a trial of the OX40 agonist ivuxolimab. The chain recombines TRBV27 with TRBJ2-1; D is ambiguous. This clonotype was sampled from an adult with an advanced solid tumor such as melanoma, head and neck, liver or kidney cancer. The CDR3 loop reads CASKHSNEQFF. Written as DNA, the CDR3 is TGTGCCAGCAAACACTCCAATGAGCAGTTCTTC.